These T cell receptor beta chains were read from a single sample in a study of blood T cell repertoires in COVID-19. Here immunoSEQ multiplex PCR was the method, and the copy in TCRdb shows in-frame clones only, minus some. This table holds about 670,000 clones, approximately 90% found once. The sample comprised peripheral blood. The receptors shown here come from a woman aged 18-29 years with acute or convalescent COVID-19. The CDR3 runs from the conserved cysteine through the conserved F or W. Each record gives: J gene, V gene, CDR3 protein.

>TRBJ1-2|TRBV2
CASSLRSGYTF
>TRBJ2-1|TRBV9
CASSATVSSYNEQFF
>TRBJ2-5|TRBV14
CASSQRFQTGPQETQYF
>TRBJ1-1|TRBV24-1
CATSDLGQSEAFF
>TRBJ2-5|TRBV5-8
CASSPPFDRGRYKTQYF
>TRBJ1-5|TRBV29-1
CSGGYSNQPQHF
>TRBJ1-1|TRBV12-5
CASGPGQGALNTEAFF
>TRBJ2-1|TRBV2
CASSTGADEQFF
>TRBJ2-1|TRBV7-9
CASSFLQRYNEQFF
>TRBJ1-4|TRBV10-3
CAISESGPGQKLFF
>TRBJ2-3|TRBV9
CASSAHRDGTDTQYF
>TRBJ2-3|TRBV6-2/TRBV6-3
CASSYSAATSTDTQYF
>TRBJ2-2|TRBV11-1
CASTLGLASGELFF
>TRBJ1-2|TRBV29-1
CSVETAGLGYTF
>TRBJ2-2|TRBV19
CASTERNTGELFF
>TRBJ1-2|TRBV19
CASTRAVGVNYGYTF
>TRBJ2-7|TRBV7-9
CASSRQGHSYEQYF
>TRBJ2-3|TRBV12-3/TRBV12-4
CASSLVAGDTQYF
>TRBJ1-6|TRBV7-8
CASSLVGGRSPLHF
>TRBJ2-7|TRBV9
CASSGLADEQYF
>TRBJ2-7|TRBV3-1/TRBV3-2
CASSQGQSYEQYF
>TRBJ2-3|TRBV7-2
CASSLEASGGASADTQYF
>TRBJ1-1|TRBV30
CAWSVPPGKTEAFF
>TRBJ1-1|TRBV19
CASSTSVYGDTEAFF
>TRBJ1-4|TRBV5-1
CASSPGQLNEKLFF
>TRBJ2-3|TRBV27
CASGRGQGSADTQYF
>TRBJ1-5|TRBV11-3
CASSLGTRGQPQHF
>TRBJ1-2|TRBV30
CAWATGFGDGYTF
>TRBJ1-1|TRBV25-1
CASSLTQGWMTEAFF
>TRBJ1-1|TRBV9
CASSVVRDRVMNTEAFF
>TRBJ1-1|TRBV11-3
CASSPRDSTQGTPDAFF
>TRBJ1-3|TRBV4-3
CASSQGQAGNTIYF